This T cell receptor (beta chain) is from a study of blood T cell repertoires in COVID-19. Study-wide background: The United States, Italy and Spain were the sources of the acute and convalescent COVID-19 samples. Sample material is recorded as cDNA or gDNA derived from T cells, B-cell-depleted T cells, or PBMCs.

Under the authors' procedure: Scientists estimated how many nucleated cells there were by amplifying reference gene primers. Here immunoSEQ multiplex PCR was the method, and the copy in TCRdb shows in-frame clones only, minus some. V, J and clone size reflect that table, while D and trimming were determined from the DNA. The sample shows around 120,000 clones, 88% of them seen only once. Germline CDR1 and CDR2: SGDLS and YYNGEE. This CDR3 region has 12 residues. The V and J ends lost 10 bases and 2 bases respectively, with 13 bases between them. The genes are TRBV9 and TRBJ2-7, with D possibly matching TRBD1 (5 bases). Sample: peripheral blood. The receptor comes from a human donor in a cohort sampled during active COVID-19. The CDR3 region has the DNA TGTGCCGTACAGGTTAGACCCTACGAGCAGTACTTC. It translates to CAVQVRPYEQYF.